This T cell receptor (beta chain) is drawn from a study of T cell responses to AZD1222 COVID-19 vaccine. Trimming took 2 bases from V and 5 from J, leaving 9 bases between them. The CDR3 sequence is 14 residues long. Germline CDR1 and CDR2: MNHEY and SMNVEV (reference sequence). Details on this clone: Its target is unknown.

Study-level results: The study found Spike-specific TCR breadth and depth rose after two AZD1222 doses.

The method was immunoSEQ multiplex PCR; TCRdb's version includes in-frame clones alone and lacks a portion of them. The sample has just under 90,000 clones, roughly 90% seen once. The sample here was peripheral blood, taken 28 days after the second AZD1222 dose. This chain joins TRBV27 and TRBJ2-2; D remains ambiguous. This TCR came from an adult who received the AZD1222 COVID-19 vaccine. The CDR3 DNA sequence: TGTGCCAGCAGTTTAGAGGATCCAACCGGGGAGCTGTTTTTT. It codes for CASSLEDPTGELFF.